The rows below give T cell receptor beta chains drawn from one sample of a study of blood T cell repertoires in COVID-19. TCRdb's copy holds only in-frame clones and misses some; the assay was immunoSEQ multiplex PCR. The table shows 390,000 or so clones, with 80% to 90% occurring only once. The sequenced sample was peripheral blood. The receptor source for this set is a woman between 25 and 40 years old with COVID-19, enrolled during active disease. The CDR3 runs from the conserved cysteine through the conserved F or W. The D gene is left open where the match is weak. Expanded clones are given a class, and other clones once, few, many or no size at all.

CASSIETGTGQPQHF	TGTGCCAGTAGTATAGAGACAGGTACTGGACAGCCCCAGCATTTT	TRBV19	once	TRBJ1-5	.
CASSLAQQETQYF	TGCGCCAGCAGCTTGGCCCAGCAAGAGACCCAGTACTTC	TRBV5-1	.	TRBJ2-5	.
CAWSVLHRTSGERETQYF	TGTGCCTGGAGTGTCCTCCACCGGACTAGCGGAGAAAGAGAGACCCAGTACTTC	TRBV30	once	TRBJ2-5	TRBD2
CASSDPGLAGVETQYF	TGTGCCAGCAGCGACCCGGGACTAGCGGGAGTGGAGACCCAGTACTTC	TRBV9	few	TRBJ2-5	TRBD2
CASRERTGSSYEQYF	TGTGCCAGCAGGGAAAGGACAGGGAGCTCCTACGAGCAGTACTTC	TRBV11-2	once	TRBJ2-7	TRBD1
CASSSRLAGSPTGELFF	TGTGCCAGCAGCTCTAGACTAGCGGGGTCCCCTACCGGGGAGCTGTTTTTT	TRBV7-9	.	TRBJ2-2	TRBD2
CASSTGPLNEQFF	TGTGCCAGTAGTACGGGTCCCCTCAATGAGCAGTTCTTC	TRBV19	.	TRBJ2-1	.
CASSFGENTEAFF	TGCGCCAGCAGCTTCGGAGAGAACACTGAAGCTTTCTTT	TRBV5-1	few	TRBJ1-1	.
CASSHGDRGWTEAFF	TGCGCCAGCAGCCATGGGGACAGGGGTTGGACTGAAGCTTTCTTT	TRBV4-3	.	TRBJ1-1	TRBD1
CSASGLDQETQYF	TGCAGTGCTAGTGGACTAGACCAAGAGACCCAGTACTTC	TRBV20-1	.	TRBJ2-5	TRBD2
CASSLDRIGNQPQHF	TGTGCCAGCAGCTTAGATCGCATAGGCAATCAGCCCCAGCATTTT	TRBV7-9	.	TRBJ1-5	.
CASSEEGGASEKLFF	TGTGCCAGCAGCGAGGAAGGGGGGGCCAGTGAAAAACTGTTTTTT	TRBV5-5	.	TRBJ1-4	.
CASSPYPGTSGSSLQFF	TGTGCCAGCTCACCGTACCCCGGGACTAGCGGGAGTTCGCTGCAGTTCTTC	TRBV18	.	TRBJ2-1	TRBD2
CATTPPGVGRKLFF	TGCGCCACCACCCCACCCGGGGTAGGTAGAAAACTGTTTTTT	TRBV4-1	.	TRBJ1-4	.
CASGRDRGVDGYTF	TGCGCCAGCGGGAGGGACAGGGGAGTCGATGGCTACACCTTC	TRBV4-3	.	TRBJ1-2	TRBD1
CASRAIRTANYGYTF	TGTGCCAGCCGTGCGATAAGAACAGCTAACTATGGCTACACCTTC	TRBV11-2	.	TRBJ1-2	.
CASSYGIAGNEQFF	TGTGCCAGCAGCTATGGTATTGCGGGGAATGAGCAGTTCTTC	TRBV9	.	TRBJ2-1	.
CASTKAENTEAFF	TGTGCCAGCACCAAAGCGGAAAACACTGAAGCTTTCTTT	TRBV12-3/TRBV12-4	.	TRBJ1-1	.
CASSGQGPTDTQYF	TGCGCCAGCAGCGGACAGGGCCCCACAGATACGCAGTATTTT	TRBV5-1	.	TRBJ2-3	TRBD1
CASSFDRGRMVGYTF	TGTGCCAGCAGCTTCGACAGGGGGCGCATGGTAGGCTACACCTTC	TRBV7-9	.	TRBJ1-2	TRBD1
CASSIDISFYNEQFF	TGTGCCAGCAGCATCGACATTTCCTTCTACAATGAGCAGTTCTTC	TRBV5-6	.	TRBJ2-1	.
CASSQAGGVLRLLHF	TGTGCCAGCAGCCAAGCAGGGGGAGTCCTGCGACTCCTCCACTTT	TRBV3-1/TRBV3-2	.	TRBJ1-6	TRBD1
CASSGDRGRNSPLHF	TGTGCCAGCAGCGGGGACAGGGGGCGCAATTCACCCCTCCACTTT	TRBV7-2	.	TRBJ1-6	TRBD1
CASSSRSVYGYTF	TGTGCCAGCAGTTCTCGGAGTGTCTATGGCTACACCTTC	TRBV28	.	TRBJ1-2	.
CASSYGQNSGNTIYF	TGTGCCAGCAGCTACGGACAGAACTCTGGAAACACCATATATTTT	TRBV5-6	.	TRBJ1-3	.
CASSLNGRSLGDSGNTIYF	TGTGCCAGCAGCTTAAATGGGCGGTCGTTGGGAGACTCTGGAAACACCATATATTTT	TRBV7-2	.	TRBJ1-3	.
CASTPYEGTALGPQHF	TGTGCCAGCACCCCTTATGAAGGGACAGCTCTAGGCCCCCAGCATTTT	TRBV28	.	TRBJ1-5	TRBD1
CASSQLGQYQPQHF	TGTGCCAGCAGCCAATTGGGACAGTATCAGCCCCAGCATTTT	TRBV4-2	.	TRBJ1-5	TRBD1
CATQTGTTAGGELFF	TGTGCCACCCAAACTGGGACTACCGCAGGCGGGGAGCTGTTTTTT	TRBV10-3	.	TRBJ2-2	TRBD2
CASSQQGAAGYGYTF	TGTGCCAGCAGCCAGCAGGGGGCCGCAGGCTATGGCTACACCTTC	TRBV9	.	TRBJ1-2	TRBD1
CASSPGEGYTYGYTF	TGTGCCAGCTCACCTGGGGAGGGCTACACTTATGGCTACACCTTC	TRBV18	.	TRBJ1-2	.
CASSGGWSGGNTEAFF	TGTGCCAGTAGTGGGGGTTGGTCCGGGGGGAACACTGAAGCTTTCTTT	TRBV19	.	TRBJ1-1	.
CASSPRAEETQYF	TGTGCCAGCAGCCCCAGGGCAGAAGAGACCCAGTACTTC	TRBV7-2	.	TRBJ2-5	.
CASSLEGHYGYTF	TGTGCCAGCAGCTTGGAGGGGCACTATGGCTACACCTTC	TRBV5-6	.	TRBJ1-2	.
CASSTRGLAGGPLRDTQYF	TGTGCCAGCAGTACCCGGGGACTAGCGGGGGGGCCTTTGAGAGATACGCAGTATTTT	TRBV28	.	TRBJ2-3	TRBD2
CASSFGLAGVFSFNEQFF	TGCGCCAGCAGCTTTGGGCTAGCGGGGGTATTCTCCTTTAATGAGCAGTTCTTC	TRBV5-1	.	TRBJ2-1	TRBD2
CASSLIKRSGGTDTQYF	TGCGCCAGCAGCTTGATAAAGAGGAGCGGGGGCACAGATACGCAGTATTTT	TRBV5-1	.	TRBJ2-3	TRBD2
CAIRGGSGNTIYF	TGTGCCATCAGAGGAGGGTCTGGAAACACCATATATTTT	TRBV10-3	once	TRBJ1-3	.
CASSMTGEDNQPQHF	TGTGCCAGTAGTATGACAGGGGAGGACAATCAGCCCCAGCATTTT	TRBV19	.	TRBJ1-5	TRBD1
CASSSQGGASYNEQFF	TGTGCCAGCAGCTCCCAAGGGGGCGCCTCCTACAATGAGCAGTTCTTC	TRBV5-5	.	TRBJ2-1	TRBD1
CASSFGAFPVTGELFF	TGCGCCAGCAGCTTTGGGGCATTCCCCGTGACCGGGGAGCTGTTTTTT	TRBV5-1	.	TRBJ2-2	.
CASSHGLADYNEQFF	TGCGCCAGCAGCCACGGACTAGCGGACTACAATGAGCAGTTCTTC	TRBV4-3	.	TRBJ2-1	TRBD2
CASSKGLAGQDTQYF	TGTGCCAGCAGTAAGGGACTAGCGGGACAGGATACGCAGTATTTT	TRBV2	.	TRBJ2-3	TRBD2
CAGTGTANTGELFF	TGTGCCGGGACCGGGACAGCGAACACCGGGGAGCTGTTTTTT	TRBV6-6	.	TRBJ2-2	TRBD1
CASSVGSSGNTIYF	TGTGCCAGCAGCGTAGGGAGCTCTGGAAACACCATATATTTT	TRBV9	.	TRBJ1-3	.
CASSLSGGSNQPQHF	TGTGCCAGCAGTTTATCAGGGGGTAGCAATCAGCCCCAGCATTTT	TRBV28	.	TRBJ1-5	TRBD1
CASSPPGPSGDLETQYF	TGTGCCAGCAGCCCCCCGGGGCCTAGCGGCGACCTAGAGACCCAGTACTTC	TRBV7-9	.	TRBJ2-5	TRBD2
CASSFDSNSGNTIYF	TGTGCCAGCAGCTTCGACTCAAACTCTGGAAACACCATATATTTT	TRBV11-2	.	TRBJ1-3	.
CASSEQVHTDTQYF	TGTGCCAGCAGTGAGCAGGTTCACACAGATACGCAGTATTTT	TRBV6-1	.	TRBJ2-3	.
CASSGTGGLIVDTQYF	TGTGCCAGCAGCGGGACAGGGGGTTTGATAGTGGATACGCAGTATTTT	TRBV5-4	.	TRBJ2-3	TRBD1
CAISEFGDPAKNIQYF	TGTGCCATCAGTGAGTTCGGGGATCCAGCCAAAAACATTCAGTACTTC	TRBV10-3	.	TRBJ2-4	.
CASSPIYGGNNGYGYTF	TGTGCCAGCAGCCCTATTTATGGGGGGAATAACGGGTATGGCTACACCTTC	TRBV7-2	.	TRBJ1-2	.
CASTPWGGLDNEQFF	TGTGCCAGCACCCCTTGGGGGGGGCTGGACAATGAGCAGTTCTTC	TRBV13	.	TRBJ2-1	.
CASSSDRVRVTEAFF	TGTGCCAGCTCATCGGACAGGGTTCGGGTGACTGAAGCTTTCTTT	TRBV18	.	TRBJ1-1	TRBD1